The clone carrying this T cell receptor beta chain came up many times. The source of the sample is a study of T cells after yellow fever vaccination. TCRdb processed the 5' RACE reads anew with MiXCR; each CDR3 protein has one entry. The sample includes more than 250,000 distinct CDR3 sequences, around 6.8% of them seen just once. V dropped 3 bases and J dropped 4; count of bases not matched to a gene: 3. CDR3 length: 15 residues. The germline gives CDR1 SGHRS, CDR2 YFSETQ. Material: PBMCs, obtained about 49 days after the first yellow fever vaccination. V gene TRBV5-1 combines with J gene TRBJ2-1, with TRBD2 matching over 11 bases. The TCR comes from a man in his late teens or twenties who received the YFV17D yellow fever vaccine. CDR3 region: CASSSLAGGYNEQFF. CDR3 DNA: TGCGCCAGCAGCTCCCTAGCGGGGGGTTACAATGAGCAGTTCTTC. Drawing the rest from reference TRBV5-1 and TRBJ2-1, the complete variable domain is KAGVTQTPRYLIKTRGQQVTLSCSPISGHRSVSWYQQTPGQGLQFLFEYFSETQRNKGNFPGRFSGRQFSNSRSEMNVSTLELGDSALYLCASSSLAGGYNEQFFGPGTRLTVL.